This TCR beta chain was sequenced in a study of T cells in Graves' hyperthyroidism and ophthalmopathy. Whole-study results and caveats: In the blood, most expanded thyroid clonotypes above 0.001 appeared as well.

This clonotype was counted at least ten times. As yet, its antigen is unknown. TCR beta CDR3 region amplification was performed from RNA transcripts. The HTBI set primed first-round TCR CDR3 RT-PCR. TCRdb passed the multiplex PCR reads through MiXCR, listing each CDR3 protein once. The sample has more than 300,000 distinct CDR3 sequences; approximately 15% are singletons. Specimen: blood. This clonotype originated in a young woman with Graves' hyperthyroidism.

The CDR3 DNA is TGTGCCAGCAGTTCGGGGCCAGGCAATCAGCCCCAGCATTTT. Protein sequence: CASSSGPGNQPQHF. The rearrangement joins TRBV12-3 or TRBV12-4 to TRBJ1-5; possible D gene TRBD1, 5 bases. With 4 bases removed from V and 2 bases from J, the gap between germline ends came to 9 bases. This CDR3 has 14 residues.